Listed here are 8 T cell receptor beta chains from one sample, sequenced in a study of cytomegalovirus exposure and HLA in healthy donors. The PCR ran on 60 Vbeta and 13 Jbeta primers. Generated by immunoSEQ multiplex PCR, the TCRdb table keeps only in-frame clones and is missing some. The sample comprises around 67,000 clones, roughly 65% of which are singletons, and approximately 2.2% rests with the top ten. Sequenced sample: PBMCs. The source is a woman in her twenties or thirties in good health and CMV-seronegative.

The chain uses TRBV4-3 and TRBJ2-3; TRBD1 agrees at 7 bases. The CDR3 spans 15 residues. CDR1 is LGHNA and CDR2 is YSLEER in the germline V gene. Unmatched junction bases numbered 12, after V lost 1 base and J lost 11 bases. The CDR3 DNA reads as TGCGCCAGCAGCCAAGTGAGGTCCGGGACAGCAAGGCAGTATTTT. This encodes CASSQVRSGTARQYF.

V usage is TRBV4-2 and J usage is TRBJ1-1, with D maybe TRBD1 (5 bases). The CDR3 covers 17 residues. Germline loops: CDR1 LGHNA, CDR2 YNFKEQ. The V and J ends lost 5 bases and 1 base respectively, with 20 bases between them. In DNA form, the CDR3 reads TGTGCCAGCAGCTTGGAAGGTCTAGGGGATTCGAACACTGAAGCTTTCTTT. Translating it yields CASSLEGLGDSNTEAFF.

The gene calls are TRBV29-1 and TRBJ2-1, with 9 bases identical to TRBD1. Germline CDR1 SQVTM, CDR2 ANQGSEA. V shed 7 bases, J shed 13 bases, and the junction held 11 bases outside the gene matches. The CDR3 is 12 residues long. CDR3 amino acids: CSARGTGRDQFF. Here the CDR3 DNA reads TGCAGCGCTAGGGGGACAGGGCGTGATCAGTTCTTC.

J is TRBJ2-7 and V is TRBV7-8; tentative D call: TRBD1 (5 bases). The CDR3 extends over 13 amino acids. Between the trimmed V and J ends, which lost 7 bases and 2 bases, there was a span of 12 bases. Germline CDR1 SGHVS, CDR2 FQNEAQ. CDR3 sequence: CASNLKQAYEQYF. The CDR3 bases are TGTGCCAGCAACCTAAAACAGGCCTACGAGCAGTACTTC.

This clone was observed a few times. The DNA of the CDR3 is TGTGCCAGCAGCCAAGAGACAGGGGTGATTGGCTACACCTTC. Translation: CASSQETGVIGYTF. The V and J genes are TRBV14 and TRBJ1-2; 8 nucleotides agree with TRBD1. Per the germline V gene, CDR1 is SGHDN and CDR2 is FVKESK. J gave up 7 bases and V 0 bases, and 4 bases lay outside the gene matches. The CDR3 has 14 residues.

This clone was seen a handful of times. V and J are TRBV6-5 and TRBJ1-6, with D uncertain. CDR1 is MNHEY and CDR2 is SVGAGI in the germline V gene. Deletions cut 0 bases from V and 7 bases from J, with 10 bases between. This CDR3 comprises 15 residues. Written as DNA, the CDR3 is TGTGCCAGCAGTTACTCGCTTGGTGGCAATTCACCCCTCCACTTT. This gives the protein CASSYSLGGNSPLHF.

The chain links TRBV2 to TRBJ1-1; D remains unclear. Germline CDR1 and CDR2: SNHLY and FYNNEI. This CDR3 region has 15 residues. Between the trimmed V and J ends, which lost 2 bases and 1 base, there was a span of 11 bases. The CDR3 reads CASSEWAAGNTEAFF. CDR3 DNA sequence: TGTGCCAGCAGTGAATGGGCGGCGGGGAACACTGAAGCTTTCTTT.

This clone was counted a single time. The gene calls are TRBV7-2 and TRBJ2-3, with 8 positions matching TRBD2. Germline V gene data show CDR1 as SGHTA and CDR2 as FQGNSA. Trimming cost V 7 bases and J 3 bases; bases outside gene matches: 21. The CDR3 is 19 amino acids. CDR3 nucleotide sequence: TGTGCCAGCACCGCTGGGGCGGCGGGGGGTCTCGGGCGGACAGATACGCAGTATTTT. Translating it yields CASTAGAAGGLGRTDTQYF.